These 20 T cell receptor beta chains originate from one sample sequenced in a study of blood T cell repertoires in COVID-19. Data came from immunoSEQ multiplex PCR; TCRdb stores just in-frame clones and leaves some out. The profile shows approximately 69,000 clones, about 70% of them singletons. Input material: peripheral blood. The receptors derive from a man aged 55 to 69 with acute or convalescent COVID-19.

V usage is TRBV5-1 and J usage is TRBJ2-5, with TRBD1 matching 9 bases. The V and J ends lost 3 bases and 5 bases, in that order; junction bases with no gene match: 8. Germline V CDR1 and CDR2: SGHRS, YFSETQ. This CDR3 spans 15 amino acids. This CDR3 reads CASSSGQGGVETQYF. CDR3 in DNA: TGCGCCAGCAGCTCGGGACAGGGAGGTGTGGAGACCCAGTACTTC. The full variable domain, its missing parts supplied by reference TRBV5-1 and TRBJ2-5, is KAGVTQTPRYLIKTRGQQVTLSCSPISGHRSVSWYQQTPGQGLQFLFEYFSETQRNKGNFPGRFSGRQFSNSRSEMNVSTLELGDSALYLCASSSGQGGVETQYFGPGTRLLVL.

The J gene is TRBJ1-2, the V gene TRBV30; tentatively, D is TRBD1 (6 bases). The CDR3 runs 10 residues. Germline CDR1 and CDR2: GTSNPN and SVGIG (reference sequence). V lost 7 bases and J 8 bases, leaving 11 bases between the germline ends. This CDR3 is CASGGSGYTF. In DNA form, the CDR3 reads TGTGCCTCTGGGGGCTCGGGCTACACCTTC.

Points on this clone: The junction departs from the called germline gene at one end, perhaps through a read error. The chain uses TRBV9 and TRBJ2-2; 9 bases align to TRBD2. Germline-derived CDR1 and CDR2 are SGDLS and YYNGEE. CDR3 length: 16 residues. The DNA of the CDR3 is TGTGCCCGCAGCGTAGACGCGGCGGGGGGGCCCGGGGAGCTGTTTTTT. Amino acids: CARSVDAAGGPGELFF.

The rearrangement uses TRBV2 and TRBJ1-2, with D uncertain. V shed 4 bases and J shed 0 bases, with 9 bases lying between them. CDR3 length equals 14 residues. CDR1 is SNHLY, CDR2 FYNNEI, per germline. The CDR3, as DNA: TGTGCCAGCAGTGCCCAGCTAGCTAACTATGGCTACACCTTC. Amino acids: CASSAQLANYGYTF.

The V and J genes are TRBV19 and TRBJ2-1, with 9 bases lining up with TRBD1. The CDR3 extends over 15 amino acids. Germline CDR1 and CDR2: LNHDA and SQIVND (reference sequence). With 4 bases clipped from V and 5 bases from J, the junction kept 6 bases outside the gene matches. CDR3 nucleotides: TGTGCCAGTAGTAACAAAGGACAGGGGAACAATGAGCAGTTCTTC. Amino acid sequence: CASSNKGQGNNEQFF.

The chain links TRBV7-9 to TRBJ2-1; 8 bases map to TRBD2. This CDR3 contains 14 residues. V shed 6 bases, J shed 8 bases, and the junction held 9 bases outside the gene matches. Germline CDR1 SEHNR, CDR2 FQNEAQ (reference sequence). CDR3 DNA sequence: TGTGCCAGCAGGCCGAGCGGGGGACTCGATGAGCAGTTCTTC. This translates into CASRPSGGLDEQFF. The entire variable domain, with the rest obtained from reference TRBV7-9 and TRBJ2-1, is as follows: DTGVSQNPRHKITKRGQNVTFRCDPISEHNRLYWYRQTLGQGPEFLTYFQNEAQLEKSRLLSDRFSAERPKGSFSTLEIQRTEQGDSAMYLCASRPSGGLDEQFFGPGTRLTVL.

V is TRBV6-5 and J is TRBJ2-3; D is perhaps TRBD2 (6 bases). V was clipped by 0 bases and J by 4 bases, with 11 bases between them. The CDR3 consists of 15 residues. Per the germline V gene, CDR1 is MNHEY and CDR2 is SVGAGI. CDR3 bases: TGTGCCAGCAGTTACTCGACACTAGCCGCAGATACGCAGTATTTT. It translates to CASSYSTLAADTQYF.

This chain joins TRBV4-1 and TRBJ2-5; a weak D match, TRBD1 (5 bases). The CDR3 runs to 16 residues. V was pared by 0 bases and J by 0 bases, with 11 bases between. Per the germline V gene, CDR1 is MGHRA and CDR2 is YSYEKL. In DNA, the CDR3 is TGCGCCAGCAGCCAAGATAAGGGGTTTTACCAAGAGACCCAGTACTTC. Translation: CASSQDKGFYQETQYF.

The V and J genes are TRBV19 and TRBJ2-5, with a possible D match to TRBD2 (7 bases). V was clipped by 4 bases and J by 5 bases, with 14 bases between them. There are 14 residues in the CDR3. CDR1 and CDR2 (germline): LNHDA, SQIVND (reference sequence). The CDR3 sequence: CASSRLGGGETQYF. CDR3 in DNA: TGTGCCAGTAGTAGGTTAGGGGGAGGGGAGACCCAGTACTTC.

V usage is TRBV5-1 and J usage is TRBJ2-5, with 10 bases that match TRBD1. The J segment lost 5 bases and the V segment lost 3 bases, leaving 7 bases of the junction unmatched. Germline CDR1 SGHRS, CDR2 YFSETQ. The CDR3 contains 15 residues. CDR3 residues: CASSSAGDRGETQYF. Here the CDR3 DNA reads TGCGCCAGCAGCTCAGCCGGGGACAGGGGCGAGACCCAGTACTTC. The variable domain in full, completed from reference TRBV5-1 and TRBJ2-5, reads KAGVTQTPRYLIKTRGQQVTLSCSPISGHRSVSWYQQTPGQGLQFLFEYFSETQRNKGNFPGRFSGRQFSNSRSEMNVSTLELGDSALYLCASSSAGDRGETQYFGPGTRLLVL.

This clone was counted many times. The V and J genes are TRBV7-9 and TRBJ2-5; D might be TRBD1 (6 bases). This CDR3 is 14 amino acids long. In germline, CDR1 is SEHNR, CDR2 FQNEAQ (reference sequence). Between the trimmed V and J ends, which lost 5 bases and 2 bases, there was a span of 12 bases. CDR3: CASSPIDRQETQYF. The CDR3 bases are TGTGCCAGCAGCCCCATAGACAGGCAAGAGACCCAGTACTTC.

This clone is medium-sized. V gene TRBV5-1 combines with J gene TRBJ1-5; 9 bases map to TRBD1. The germline V gene has CDR1 SGHRS and CDR2 YFSETQ. The CDR3 runs to 14 residues. V trimming: 4 bases; J trimming: 7 bases; junction bases outside the gene matches: 6. In DNA, the CDR3 is TGCGCCAGCAGCCTCGGGACAGGGAACCAGCCCCAGCATTTT. Its translation is CASSLGTGNQPQHF.

This chain joins TRBV24-1 and TRBJ2-3, with TRBD1 identical over 7 bases. The CDR3 loop spans 15 amino acids. The germline V gene encodes CDR1 KGHDR and CDR2 SFDVKD. Trimming removed 7 bases from V and 0 bases from J; junction bases left unmatched: 6. The CDR3 region has the DNA TGTGCCACCAGAAAGGGGGCGGTGAGCACAGATACGCAGTATTTT. The encoded protein is CATRKGAVSTDTQYF.

The chain is built from TRBV7-8 and TRBJ1-1; the D is unclear. The CDR3 spans 12 residues. Germline-derived CDR1 and CDR2 are SGHVS and FQNEAQ. The V end was cut by 7 bases, the J end by 0 bases, with 6 bases between. CDR3 sequence reads: CASNTLNTEAFF. The CDR3 coding sequence is TGTGCCAGCAACACCCTGAACACTGAAGCTTTCTTT.

A single count supports this clone. The chain employs TRBV20-1 and TRBJ1-1; D is uncertain. CDR3 length equals 11 residues. V lost 5 bases and J 3 bases, leaving 7 bases between the germline ends. CDR1 DFQATT and CDR2 SNEGSKA come from the germline V gene (reference sequence). The CDR3 reads CSAWRYTEAFF. CDR3 bases: TGCAGTGCTTGGAGATACACTGAAGCTTTCTTT.

V gene TRBV30 combines with J gene TRBJ2-7, with D possibly matching TRBD1 (5 bases). Germline V lookup: CDR1 GTSNPN, CDR2 SVGIG (reference sequence). Trimming shortened V by 0 bases and J by 6 bases, and 12 bases separated the two germline ends. The CDR3 sequence is 13 residues long. The CDR3 here is CAWSVRQYGEQYF. DNA for the CDR3: TGTGCCTGGAGTGTACGACAGTATGGCGAGCAGTACTTC.

This clone was found many times. The V and J genes are TRBV9 and TRBJ2-2; no definite D call. CDR3 length: 12 amino acids. Trimming took off 3 bases at V and 4 bases at J, with 4 bases between the two ends. Germline V CDR1 and CDR2: SGDLS, YYNGEE. The CDR3 DNA follows: TGTGCCAGCAGCGGCGTCACCGGGGAGCTGTTTTTT. Residues: CASSGVTGELFF. The entire variable domain, with the rest obtained from reference TRBV9 and TRBJ2-2, is as follows: DSGVTQTPKHLITATGQRVTLRCSPRSGDLSVYWYQQSLDQGLQFLIQYYNGEERAKGNILERFSAQQFPDLHSELNLSSLELGDSALYFCASSGVTGELFFGEGSRLTVL.

Here the CDR3 reads CASYPPGGQGGYEQYF. The DNA for the CDR3 is TGTGCCAGCTATCCTCCGGGGGGACAGGGGGGATACGAGCAGTACTTC. The gene calls are TRBV27 and TRBJ2-7, with TRBD1 matching over 11 bases. V lost 8 bases, J lost 4 bases, and 13 bases stayed unmatched. The CDR3 spans 16 residues. CDR1 MNHEY and CDR2 SMNVEV come from the germline V gene (reference sequence).

This chain connects TRBV2 to TRBJ2-7; 9 positions agree with TRBD1. The trim removed 11 bases at V and 4 bases at J, leaving 15 bases unmatched. Germline V lookup: CDR1 SNHLY, CDR2 FYNNEI. CDR3 length: 15 amino acids. The CDR3 sequence is CASKRGTGRGYEQYF. The CDR3 DNA reads as TGTGCCTCCAAAAGAGGGACAGGGCGTGGGTACGAGCAGTACTTC. Variable domain in full (rest from reference TRBV2 and TRBJ2-7): EPEVTQTPSHQVTQMGQEVILRCVPISNHLYFYWYRQILGQKVEFLVSFYNNEISEKSEIFDDQFSVERPDGSNFTLKIRSTKLEDSAMYFCASKRGTGRGYEQYFGPGTRLTVT.

The genes are TRBV14 and TRBJ2-6, with TRBD1 as a possible D gene (5 bases). This CDR3 spans 14 amino acids. CDR1 and CDR2 (germline): SGHDN, FVKESK. V was pared by 10 bases and J by 0 bases, with 10 bases between. CDR3 DNA: TGTGCCACAAGGGGTTCCTCTGGGGCCAACGTCCTGACTTTC. Its translation is CATRGSSGANVLTF.